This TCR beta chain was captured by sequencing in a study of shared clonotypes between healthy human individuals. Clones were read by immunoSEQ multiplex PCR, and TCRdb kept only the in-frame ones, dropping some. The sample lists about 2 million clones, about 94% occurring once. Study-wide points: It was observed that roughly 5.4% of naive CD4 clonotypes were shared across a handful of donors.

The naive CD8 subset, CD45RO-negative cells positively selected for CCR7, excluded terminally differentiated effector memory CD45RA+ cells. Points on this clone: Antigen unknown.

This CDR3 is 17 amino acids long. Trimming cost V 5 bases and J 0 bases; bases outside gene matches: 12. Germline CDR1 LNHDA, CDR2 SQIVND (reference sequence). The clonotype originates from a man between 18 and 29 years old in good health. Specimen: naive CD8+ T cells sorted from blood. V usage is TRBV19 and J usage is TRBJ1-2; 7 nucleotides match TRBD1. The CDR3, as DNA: TGTGCCAGTAGTCCACAGGGGCTGTCCCTTCCTAACTATGGCTACACCTTC. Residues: CASSPQGLSLPNYGYTF.